These T cell receptor beta chains were read from a single sample in a study of cytomegalovirus exposure and HLA in healthy donors. Produced via immunoSEQ multiplex PCR; TCRdb's table is partial and in-frame only. This table has roughly 48,000 clones, about nine tenths appearing once. The specimen was PBMCs. The receptors were sampled from a woman aged 30 to 39 in good health and CMV-seronegative. The CDR3 runs from the conserved cysteine through the conserved F or W. The D gene is left open where the match is weak. Only part of the rows carry a size: once, few, many, or a class if the clone is expanded.

clone_size	d_call	j_call	v_call	cdr3_aa	cdr3_nt
NA	NA	TRBJ2-3	TRBV7-7	CASSSQVADTQYF	TGTGCCAGCAGCTCCCAGGTTGCAGATACGCAGTATTTT
NA	NA	TRBJ2-1	TRBV18	CASSPDSEQFF	TGTGCCAGCTCCCCCGACAGTGAGCAGTTCTTC
NA	TRBD2	TRBJ2-1	TRBV11-2	CASSYGVLAGISNEQFF	TGTGCCAGCAGCTACGGAGTTCTAGCGGGTATTTCCAATGAGCAGTTCTTC
NA	TRBD2	TRBJ2-7	TRBV9	CASSVDGTSGSEQYF	TGTGCCAGCAGCGTAGATGGGACTAGCGGGAGCGAGCAGTACTTC
NA	NA	TRBJ1-4	TRBV19	CASSPPDRHQEKLFF	TGTGCCAGTAGTCCCCCGGACAGACACCAAGAAAAACTGTTTTTT
NA	NA	TRBJ2-7	TRBV27	CASSPNKVQGREQYF	TGTGCCAGCAGTCCCAATAAAGTGCAGGGCCGGGAGCAGTACTTC
NA	NA	TRBJ1-5	TRBV4-2	CASSQVGDSSQPQHF	TGTGCCAGCAGCCAAGTTGGAGACTCGTCTCAGCCCCAGCATTTT
few	TRBD1	TRBJ2-7	TRBV28	CASSGTGLYEQYF	TGTGCCAGTTCCGGGACAGGCCTCTACGAGCAGTACTTC
few	TRBD1	TRBJ1-1	TRBV28	CASSRRGRGTEAFF	TGTGCCAGCAGTCGCAGGGGGAGAGGGACTGAAGCTTTCTTT
once	TRBD1	TRBJ2-7	TRBV11-2	CASSQGQGGIRSYEQYF	TGTGCCAGCAGCCAAGGACAGGGGGGAATCCGTTCCTACGAGCAGTACTTC
NA	TRBD1	TRBJ2-3	TRBV28	CATLRQGFATDTQYF	TGTGCCACCCTCCGACAGGGGTTCGCGACAGATACGCAGTATTTT
NA	TRBD2	TRBJ2-1	TRBV6-4	CASSRTSLAGESNEQFF	TGTGCCAGCAGCCGCACCTCTCTAGCGGGAGAGAGCAATGAGCAGTTCTTC
once	NA	TRBJ2-3	TRBV7-8	CASSLIGGTQYF	TGTGCCAGCAGCTTAATTGGGGGGACGCAGTATTTT
NA	TRBD1	TRBJ2-7	TRBV6-5	CASSYSGRGNYEQYF	TGTGCCAGCAGTTACTCCGGCAGGGGGAACTACGAGCAGTACTTC
NA	TRBD2	TRBJ2-1	TRBV5-5	CASSSGTSGYNEQFF	TGTGCCAGCAGTTCCGGGACTAGCGGATACAATGAGCAGTTCTTC
once	NA	TRBJ2-1	TRBV11-1	CASSQTEVFGDEQFF	TGTGCCAGCAGCCAGACAGAGGTGTTTGGCGATGAGCAGTTCTTC
NA	NA	TRBJ2-4	TRBV18	CASSPPSAGAKNIQYF	TGTGCCAGCTCACCACCGTCCGCGGGGGCCAAAAACATTCAGTACTTC
NA	TRBD1	TRBJ1-1	TRBV18	CASSSNRGPLTEAFF	TGTGCCAGCTCGTCCAACAGGGGACCTCTCACTGAAGCTTTCTTT
NA	TRBD1	TRBJ1-5	TRBV10-3	CAISESGTGHNQPQHF	TGTGCCATCAGTGAGTCGGGGACAGGGCACAATCAGCCCCAGCATTTT
NA	TRBD1	TRBJ1-1	TRBV15	CATSREGRGATEAFF	TGTGCCACCAGCAGGGAGGGCAGGGGGGCAACTGAAGCTTTCTTT
NA	NA	TRBJ2-7	TRBV15	CATSRERGYYEQYF	TGTGCCACCAGCAGAGAAAGGGGATACTACGAGCAGTACTTC
NA	TRBD1	TRBJ1-1	TRBV6-5	CASSYPRTGARHEAFF	TGTGCCAGCAGTTACCCACGAACAGGGGCTCGTCATGAAGCTTTCTTT
NA	NA	TRBJ1-5	TRBV28	CASSFPRYSNQPQHF	TGTGCCAGCAGTTTCCCCCGTTATAGCAATCAGCCCCAGCATTTT
NA	TRBD1	TRBJ2-5	TRBV9	CASSAGGRGETQYF	TGTGCCAGCAGCGCAGGGGGCCGGGGGGAGACCCAGTACTTC
few	NA	TRBJ1-1	TRBV5-8	CASSLWQGTEAFF	TGTGCCAGCAGCTTATGGCAGGGCACTGAAGCTTTCTTT
NA	NA	TRBJ2-6	TRBV9	CASSASFGANVLTF	TGTGCCAGCAGCGCGTCTTTTGGGGCCAACGTCCTGACTTTC
NA	NA	TRBJ2-7	TRBV5-6	CASSLTPVRGEQYF	TGTGCCAGCAGCTTGACGCCAGTGCGGGGCGAGCAGTACTTC
NA	NA	TRBJ2-6	TRBV28	CASSLYGTGANVLTF	TGTGCCAGCAGTTTATACGGGACTGGGGCCAACGTCCTGACTTTC
NA	TRBD2	TRBJ2-1	TRBV9	CASSVGGRPYNEQFF	TGTGCCAGCAGCGTAGGCGGGAGGCCCTACAATGAGCAGTTCTTC
NA	TRBD2	TRBJ2-5	TRBV9	CASSFPGGYQETQYF	TGTGCCAGCAGCTTTCCCGGGGGGTACCAAGAGACCCAGTACTTC
NA	NA	TRBJ2-1	TRBV9	CASSPYAPLGHRSYNEQFF	TGTGCCAGCAGCCCTTACGCGCCCCTAGGACACCGCTCCTACAATGAGCAGTTCTTC
NA	TRBD2	TRBJ2-3	TRBV27	CASSLRFSGISDTQYF	TGTGCCAGCAGTCTACGGTTTAGCGGGATATCAGATACGCAGTATTTT
NA	TRBD1	TRBJ1-5	TRBV29-1	CSVQQGWNQPQHF	TGCAGCGTGCAACAGGGGTGGAATCAGCCCCAGCATTTT
NA	NA	TRBJ2-1	TRBV7-3	CASSLPGGPTGEQFF	TGTGCCAGCAGCTTGCCCGGAGGGCCGACGGGTGAGCAGTTCTTC
NA	TRBD1	TRBJ1-1	TRBV4-1	CASSQDRQGGTEAFF	TGCGCCAGCAGCCAAGACAGACAGGGGGGGACTGAAGCTTTCTTT
few	TRBD2	TRBJ2-2	TRBV2	CASSSSGRDTGELFF	TGTGCCAGCAGCTCTAGCGGGAGGGACACCGGGGAGCTGTTTTTT
NA	NA	TRBJ2-7	TRBV6-5	CASISSRTATYEQYF	TGTGCCAGCATCTCTTCGCGGACTGCTACCTACGAGCAGTACTTC
NA	TRBD1	TRBJ1-2	TRBV19	CASSQGASYGYTF	TGTGCCAGTAGTCAGGGGGCGAGCTATGGCTACACCTTC
NA	NA	TRBJ2-7	TRBV28	CASSLGTGWREQYF	TGTGCCAGCAGTTTGGGAACAGGGTGGCGCGAGCAGTACTTC
NA	NA	TRBJ2-7	TRBV6-5	CASSYSQGNSNEQYF	TGTGCCAGCAGTTACTCTCAGGGAAACTCCAACGAGCAGTACTTC
NA	NA	TRBJ2-3	TRBV30	CAWSVSGFVTDTQYF	TGTGCCTGGAGTGTATCGGGGTTCGTAACAGATACGCAGTATTTT
NA	TRBD1	TRBJ2-7	TRBV9	CASSPGQGAYEQYF	TGTGCCAGCAGTCCGGGACAGGGGGCCTACGAGCAGTACTTC
few	TRBD1	TRBJ1-2	TRBV28	CASRSQGGYGYTF	TGTGCCAGCAGGTCACAGGGGGGCTATGGCTACACCTTC
NA	TRBD2	TRBJ2-3	TRBV29-1	CSAGLAGGRGQYF	TGCAGCGCAGGACTAGCGGGAGGCCGCGGGCAGTATTTT
NA	TRBD1	TRBJ1-1	TRBV9	CASSGTGKRHTEAFF	TGTGCCAGCAGCGGGACAGGGAAAAGACACACTGAAGCTTTCTTT
few	TRBD1	TRBJ2-7	TRBV28	CASIPTGTGIEQYF	TGTGCCAGCATCCCAACCGGGACAGGGATCGAGCAGTACTTC
NA	NA	TRBJ2-5	TRBV29-1	CSATGRYQETQYF	TGCAGCGCGACAGGAAGGTACCAAGAGACCCAGTACTTC
NA	NA	TRBJ1-2	TRBV19	CASSTRDTSGYTF	TGTGCCAGTAGTACCCGGGACACCTCTGGCTACACCTTC